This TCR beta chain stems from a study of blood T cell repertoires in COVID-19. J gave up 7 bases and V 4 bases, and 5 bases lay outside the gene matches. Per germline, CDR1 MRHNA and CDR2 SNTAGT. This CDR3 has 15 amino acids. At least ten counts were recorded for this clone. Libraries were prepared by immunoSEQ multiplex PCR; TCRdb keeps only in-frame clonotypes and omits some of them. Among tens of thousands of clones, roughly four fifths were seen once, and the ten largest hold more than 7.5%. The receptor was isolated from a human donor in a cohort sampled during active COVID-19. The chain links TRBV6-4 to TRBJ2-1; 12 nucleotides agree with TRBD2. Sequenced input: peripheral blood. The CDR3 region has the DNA TGTGCCAGCAGTGTTGGACTAGCGGGGCCGAATGAGCAGTTCTTC. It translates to CASSVGLAGPNEQFF.